The present entry profiles one T cell receptor beta chain with its context. Its matching antigen is unknown. Germline values: CDR1 SEHNR, CDR2 FQNEAQ (reference sequence). CDR3 size: 11 residues. V was shortened by 6 bases and J by 6 bases, with 6 bases between the two germline ends. In TCRdb, the RT-PCR reads were re-called with MiXCR into one record per CDR3 protein. The data contain hundreds of thousands of distinct CDR3 sequences, approximately 15% of them seen just once; the ten biggest clones take up less than 7%. These data belong to a study of response to subunit inactivated influenza vaccine. Points from the study as a whole: Authors suggested seasonal influenza vaccinations each recruit few new T cells.

This sequence was found in a man between 45 and 60 years old who received an inactivated influenza vaccine. This sample comprised PBMCs from blood, obtained around two weeks before vaccination. The chain uses TRBV7-9 and TRBJ2-1; D gene ambiguous. The CDR3 is CASSKLNEQFF. CDR3 sequence (DNA): TGTGCCAGCAGTAAGCTCAATGAGCAGTTCTTC.